This TCR beta chain was identified during a study of CD8+ T cells in alopecia areata. In each case, RNA was isolated and then reverse transcribed into cDNA as the sequencing template. Generated by immunoSEQ multiplex PCR, the TCRdb table keeps only in-frame clones and is missing some. The repertoire holds roughly 200,000 clones, with about 63% as singletons. This CDR3 has 14 amino acids. The germline V and J ends were trimmed by 5 bases and 6 bases, with 13 bases remaining between them. The germline V gene has CDR1 SGHAT and CDR2 FQNNGV. Sequences were derived from CD4+ T cells sorted from blood, sampled at week 0. The TCR was taken from a human donor with alopecia areata. V usage is TRBV11-2 and J usage is TRBJ2-2, with D possibly matching TRBD2 (6 bases). CDR3 bases: TGTGCCAGCAGCCCGGCGGGGCCACCCGGGGAGCTGTTTTTT. It specifies CASSPAGPPGELFF.